A selection of T cell receptor beta chains follows, all from one sample in a study of CD8 T cells in ankylosing spondylitis. A single record per CDR3 protein comes from TCRdb applying MiXCR to the 5' RACE reads. The sample yields about 800,000 distinct CDR3 sequences, over 9.5% seen once. Sample: blood, either unsorted or a sorted T cell fraction (not recorded which). Every receptor here comes from a male donor with ankylosing spondylitis. The CDR3 runs from the conserved cysteine through the conserved F or W. Each record gives: V gene, clone size, D gene, J gene, CDR3 protein, CDR3 DNA. A D gene is named only where the DNA matches it firmly. Not every row has a clone size; where given, it reads once, few, many or a size class.

v_gene: TRBV5-1; abundance: -; d_gene: -; j_gene: TRBJ2-3; CDR3aa: CASSNLRIRGDTQYF; CDR3nt: TGCGCCAGCAGCAATCTAAGGATTAGGGGCGATACGCAGTATTTT
v_gene: TRBV7-2; abundance: few; d_gene: TRBD2; j_gene: TRBJ2-1; CDR3aa: CASSSSGGAGEQFF; CDR3nt: TGTGCCAGCAGTTCTAGCGGGGGGGCTGGTGAGCAGTTCTTC
v_gene: TRBV7-9; abundance: few; d_gene: TRBD2; j_gene: TRBJ2-7; CDR3aa: CASTLLSGARYEQYF; CDR3nt: TGTGCCAGCACGCTCCTTAGCGGGGCTCGTTACGAGCAGTACTTC
v_gene: TRBV18; abundance: few; d_gene: TRBD2; j_gene: TRBJ2-7; CDR3aa: CASSPPSGRGYEQYF; CDR3nt: TGTGCCAGCTCACCACCTAGCGGGCGCGGCTACGAGCAGTACTTC
v_gene: TRBV11-1; abundance: few; d_gene: -; j_gene: TRBJ1-6; CDR3aa: CASSLRQLYSPLHF; CDR3nt: TGTGCCAGCAGCTTACGTCAGCTTTATTCACCCCTCCACTTT
v_gene: TRBV20-1; abundance: many; d_gene: -; j_gene: TRBJ1-4; CDR3aa: CSARIPQGTEKLFF; CDR3nt: TGCAGTGCTAGGATCCCCCAGGGTACCGAAAAACTGTTTTTT
v_gene: TRBV20-1; abundance: few; d_gene: -; j_gene: TRBJ2-7; CDR3aa: CSAPRGGRGYEQYF; CDR3nt: TGCAGTGCCCCCAGGGGGGGGAGGGGCTACGAGCAGTACTTC
v_gene: TRBV4-3; abundance: -; d_gene: -; j_gene: TRBJ2-3; CDR3aa: CASSQDLAGSSTDTQYF; CDR3nt: TGCGCCAGCAGCCAAGATTTGGCGGGATCTAGCACAGATACGCAGTATTTT
v_gene: TRBV28; abundance: -; d_gene: -; j_gene: TRBJ2-1; CDR3aa: CASLYRDGSNEQFF; CDR3nt: TGTGCCAGCCTATACAGGGATGGGTCAAATGAGCAGTTCTTC
v_gene: TRBV9; abundance: -; d_gene: -; j_gene: TRBJ2-1; CDR3aa: CASSRVAWGYNEQFF; CDR3nt: TGTGCCAGCAGCCGGGTGGCGTGGGGCTACAATGAGCAGTTCTTC
v_gene: TRBV9; abundance: -; d_gene: TRBD1; j_gene: TRBJ1-2; CDR3aa: CASSGTGQGVLGYTF; CDR3nt: TGTGCCAGCAGCGGAACCGGACAGGGCGTATTGGGCTACACCTTC
v_gene: TRBV7-9; abundance: -; d_gene: -; j_gene: TRBJ1-1; CDR3aa: CASSRQQENTEAFF; CDR3nt: TGTGCCAGCAGCCGACAACAGGAGAACACTGAAGCTTTCTTT
v_gene: TRBV10-3; abundance: once; d_gene: -; j_gene: TRBJ2-2; CDR3aa: CAISESGGRSGELFF; CDR3nt: TGTGCCATCAGTGAGTCCGGGGGGCGCTCCGGGGAGCTGTTTTTT
v_gene: TRBV7-3; abundance: few; d_gene: -; j_gene: TRBJ1-5; CDR3aa: CASSLIGPPQHF; CDR3nt: TGTGCCAGCAGCTTAATCGGGCCACCCCAGCATTTT
v_gene: TRBV9; abundance: -; d_gene: -; j_gene: TRBJ2-3; CDR3aa: CASSVKGKESTDTQYF; CDR3nt: TGTGCCAGCAGCGTAAAAGGGAAAGAGAGCACAGATACGCAGTATTTT
v_gene: TRBV6-5; abundance: -; d_gene: -; j_gene: TRBJ1-2; CDR3aa: CASSYRRVYGYTF; CDR3nt: TGTGCCAGCAGTTATAGGAGGGTCTATGGCTACACCTTC
v_gene: TRBV18; abundance: -; d_gene: -; j_gene: TRBJ1-1; CDR3aa: CASSPRFNTEAFF; CDR3nt: TGTGCCAGCTCACCAAGATTCAACACTGAAGCTTTCTTT
v_gene: TRBV7-6; abundance: few; d_gene: TRBD1; j_gene: TRBJ2-7; CDR3aa: CASSLQPGQGYEQYF; CDR3nt: TGTGCCAGCAGCCTTCAACCGGGACAGGGCTACGAGCAGTACTTC
v_gene: TRBV5-1; abundance: many; d_gene: -; j_gene: TRBJ2-4; CDR3aa: CASSSSRGEGKNIQYF; CDR3nt: TGCGCCAGCAGCTCAAGTAGGGGAGAGGGCAAAAACATTCAGTACTTC
v_gene: TRBV28; abundance: few; d_gene: -; j_gene: TRBJ2-7; CDR3aa: CASSFDTGRSYEQYF; CDR3nt: TGTGCCAGCAGTTTTGATACGGGACGGAGCTACGAGCAGTACTTC
v_gene: TRBV12-3/TRBV12-4; abundance: few; d_gene: -; j_gene: TRBJ2-2; CDR3aa: CASSVGGAGELFF; CDR3nt: TGTGCCAGCAGTGTAGGGGGGGCCGGGGAGCTGTTTTTT
v_gene: TRBV5-1; abundance: few; d_gene: -; j_gene: TRBJ1-5; CDR3aa: CASSLAAGRQPQHF; CDR3nt: TGCGCCAGCAGCTTGGCCGCGGGAAGACAGCCCCAGCATTTT
v_gene: TRBV6-2/TRBV6-3; abundance: many; d_gene: -; j_gene: TRBJ1-6; CDR3aa: CASSSRQFSPLHF; CDR3nt: TGTGCCAGCAGTTCTCGTCAATTTTCACCCCTCCACTTT
v_gene: TRBV6-1; abundance: -; d_gene: -; j_gene: TRBJ1-4; CDR3aa: CASSPTGITEKLFF; CDR3nt: TGTGCCAGCAGTCCAACAGGGATTACCGAAAAACTGTTTTTT
v_gene: TRBV6-2/TRBV6-3; abundance: -; d_gene: TRBD2; j_gene: TRBJ2-7; CDR3aa: CASHRAGLYEQYF; CDR3nt: TGTGCCAGCCACCGAGCGGGACTCTACGAGCAGTACTTC
v_gene: TRBV7-2; abundance: few; d_gene: -; j_gene: TRBJ2-5; CDR3aa: CASSLSGGGGTQYF; CDR3nt: TGTGCCAGCAGCCTCTCCGGCGGTGGGGGGACCCAGTACTTC
v_gene: TRBV7-2; abundance: -; d_gene: -; j_gene: TRBJ1-1; CDR3aa: CASIGGLGFLPAEAFF; CDR3nt: TGTGCCAGCATAGGGGGGCTGGGGTTTTTGCCGGCTGAAGCTTTCTTT
v_gene: TRBV4-2; abundance: few; d_gene: TRBD2; j_gene: TRBJ2-1; CDR3aa: CASSQAVAGGLVNEQFF; CDR3nt: TGTGCCAGCAGCCAAGCAGTAGCGGGGGGGCTAGTAAATGAGCAGTTCTTC
v_gene: TRBV7-9; abundance: -; d_gene: TRBD2; j_gene: TRBJ2-1; CDR3aa: CASSFELAGDNEQFF; CDR3nt: TGTGCCAGCAGCTTTGAACTAGCGGGAGATAATGAGCAGTTCTTC
v_gene: TRBV6-2/TRBV6-3; abundance: -; d_gene: -; j_gene: TRBJ1-1; CDR3aa: CASNFRANTEAFF; CDR3nt: TGTGCCAGCAACTTTAGGGCGAACACTGAAGCTTTCTTT
v_gene: TRBV9; abundance: few; d_gene: -; j_gene: TRBJ2-7; CDR3aa: CASSASGTLSYEQYF; CDR3nt: TGTGCCAGCAGCGCCTCCGGGACGCTTTCCTACGAGCAGTACTTC